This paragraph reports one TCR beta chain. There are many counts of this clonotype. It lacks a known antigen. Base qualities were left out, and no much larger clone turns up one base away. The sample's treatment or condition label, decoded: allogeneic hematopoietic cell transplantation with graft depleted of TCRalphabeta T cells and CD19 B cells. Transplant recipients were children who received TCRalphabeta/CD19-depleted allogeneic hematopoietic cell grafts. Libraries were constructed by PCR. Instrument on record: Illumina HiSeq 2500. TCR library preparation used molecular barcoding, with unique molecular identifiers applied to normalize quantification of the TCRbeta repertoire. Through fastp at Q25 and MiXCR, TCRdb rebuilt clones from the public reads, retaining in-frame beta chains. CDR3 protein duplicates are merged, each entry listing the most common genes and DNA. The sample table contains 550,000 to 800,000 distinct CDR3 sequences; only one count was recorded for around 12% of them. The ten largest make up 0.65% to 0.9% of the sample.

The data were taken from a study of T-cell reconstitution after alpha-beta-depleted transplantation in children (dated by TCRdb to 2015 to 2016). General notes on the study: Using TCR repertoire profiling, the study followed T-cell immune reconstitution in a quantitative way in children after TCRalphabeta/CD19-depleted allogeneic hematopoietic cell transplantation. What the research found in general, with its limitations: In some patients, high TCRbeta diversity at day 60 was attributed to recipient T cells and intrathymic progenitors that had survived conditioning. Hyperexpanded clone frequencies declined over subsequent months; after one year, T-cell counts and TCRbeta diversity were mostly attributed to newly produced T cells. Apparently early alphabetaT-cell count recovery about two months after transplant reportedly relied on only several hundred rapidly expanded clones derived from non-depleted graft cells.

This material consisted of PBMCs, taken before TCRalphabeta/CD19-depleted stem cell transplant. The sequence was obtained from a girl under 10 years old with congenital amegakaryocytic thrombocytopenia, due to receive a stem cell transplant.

The DNA is TGCGCCAGCACCGAACAAAACACCGGGGAGCTGTTTTTT. This codes for CASTEQNTGELFF. The sequence links TRBV5-1 to TRBJ2-2; the D gene identity is not certain. The CDR3 holds 13 amino acids from the cysteine to the phenylalanine. Only the CDR3 portion is preserved as DNA: 39 bases, with reading frame beginning at the first base. Trimming takes 6 bases from V and 2 bases from J, and the germline ends sit 8 bases apart. Sequences SGHRS (CDR1) and YFSETQ (CDR2) are obtained from the germline V gene.